This TCR beta chain was found in a study of blood T cell repertoires in COVID-19. Study overall: Acute and convalescent COVID-19 specimens originated in the United States, Italy and Spain. From T cells, B-cell-depleted T cells, or PBMCs came the material, which was cDNA or gDNA.

This CDR3 contains 15 residues. The V end lost 6 bases, the J end lost 0 bases, and 12 bases lay between the germline ends. The germline V gene has CDR1 MNHEY and CDR2 SVGAGI. How the authors handled the data: Reference gene primer amplification gave estimated nucleated cell counts. TCRdb keeps only in-frame clones here, not all; method: immunoSEQ multiplex PCR. V and J calls and clone size follow that table, whereas D and trimming were derived from the DNA. The profile covers 130,000 to 150,000 clones, with roughly 88% appearing a single time and roughly 8% taken by the ten largest. Sequencing was performed on peripheral blood. The gene calls are TRBV6-5 and TRBJ1-3; tentative D call: TRBD1 (6 bases). This sequence originates from a woman aged 55-69 years with COVID-19, enrolled during active disease. The CDR3 nucleotides are TGTGCCAGCAGAAATTCAGGGGTCTCTGGAAACACCATATATTTT. Its protein is CASRNSGVSGNTIYF.